Below, 30 T cell receptor beta chains from the same sample are listed, as sequenced in a study of T cells in Graves' hyperthyroidism and ophthalmopathy. Regions amplified from RNA transcripts were the TCR beta CDR3 regions. The TCR CDR3 was amplified in a first-round RT-PCR using the HTBI primer set. Each CDR3 protein is one row after TCRdb ran MiXCR on the multiplex PCR reads. The sample shows fewer than 350,000 distinct CDR3 sequences, 20% to 25% of them seen only once. The material sequenced was blood. The receptors here all came from a woman aged 45-65 years with Graves' hyperthyroidism.

This chain uses TRBV20-1 with TRBJ1-3; 7 bases match TRBD1. Germline assignment: CDR1 DFQATT and CDR2 SNEGSKA (reference sequence). Germline trimming cut 5 bases from V and 0 bases from J; bases unmatched to any gene: 4. CDR3 length equals 14 residues. The CDR3 spells CSAPRDSSGNTIYF. The CDR3 DNA reads as TGCAGTGCTCCCCGGGACAGCTCTGGAAACACCATATATTTT.

The gene calls are TRBV10-3 and TRBJ1-4; 9 nucleotides agree with TRBD1. CDR1 and CDR2 from the germline V gene are ENHRY and SYGVKD. This CDR3 has 18 residues. V trimming: 3 bases; J trimming: 3 bases; junction bases outside the gene matches: 11. The DNA of the CDR3 is TGTGCCATCAGTGAAGGGGTATTTGGGGACAGGGCTAATGAAAAACTGTTTTTT. This translates into CAISEGVFGDRANEKLFF.

V gene TRBV18 combines with J gene TRBJ1-1; 7 bases map to TRBD1. The length of the CDR3 is 16 residues. The ends lost 2 bases at V and 1 base at J; junction bases unmatched: 7. CDR1 and CDR2 from the germline V gene are KGHSH and LQKENI. The CDR3 reads CASSPSPTGTNTEAFF. CDR3 bases: TGTGCCAGCTCACCAAGTCCGACAGGGACGAACACTGAAGCTTTCTTT. The entire variable domain, with the rest obtained from reference TRBV18 and TRBJ1-1, is as follows: NAGVMQNPRHLVRRRGQEARLRCSPMKGHSHVYWYRQLPEEGLKFMVYLQKENIIDESGMPKERFSAEFPKEGPSILRIQQVVRGDSAAYFCASSPSPTGTNTEAFFGQGTRLTVV.

This clonotype came up a few times. The genes are TRBV6-1 and TRBJ1-5, with unresolved D. The CDR3 is 13 residues long. Germline CDR1 is MNHNS and CDR2 is SASEGT. Trimming shortened V by 8 bases and J by 4 bases, and 12 bases separated the two germline ends. The CDR3 region has the DNA TGTGCCAGCTTGCGGAGCCTTAATCAGCCCCAGCATTTT. This codes for CASLRSLNQPQHF.

The sample holds many counts of this clonotype. The rearrangement joins TRBV28 to TRBJ2-7, with TRBD2 identical over 7 bases. Germline V gives CDR1 MDHEN, CDR2 SYDVKM. J was trimmed by 9 bases and V by 1 base; bases with no gene match: 3. This CDR3 is built from 12 residues. The CDR3 here is CASSLLAGGQYF. The CDR3 DNA reads TGTGCCAGCAGTTTATTAGCGGGCGGGCAGTACTTC.

The chain couples TRBV19 to TRBJ2-3, with D possibly matching TRBD1 (6 bases). Germline lookup yields CDR1 LNHDA and CDR2 SQIVND (reference sequence). There are 14 residues in the CDR3. The V gene lost 10 bases and the J gene lost 5 bases, with 19 bases spanning the gap. CDR3 sequence reads: CATQTGMGRDTQYF. In DNA form, the CDR3 reads TGTGCCACCCAAACAGGGATGGGTCGAGATACGCAGTATTTT.

The J gene is TRBJ1-5, the V gene TRBV3-1; D possibly corresponds to TRBD1 (5 bases). The CDR3 covers 14 residues. The V gene's germline CDR1 is LGHDT and CDR2 YNNKEL (reference sequence). V shed 1 base and J shed 9 bases, with 13 bases lying between them. The CDR3 spells CASSQGGKGGPQHF. CDR3 DNA: TGTGCCAGCAGCCAAGGGGGGAAAGGTGGGCCCCAGCATTTT.

This rearrangement joins TRBV28 to TRBJ2-5; 7 bases are shared with TRBD2. The CDR3 runs 15 residues. V shed 3 bases and J 4 bases; nucleotides not matched to a gene: 8. The germline V gene has CDR1 MDHEN and CDR2 SYDVKM. This CDR3 reads CASSLGGGGGETQYF. CDR3 sequence (DNA): TGTGCCAGCAGTTTGGGGGGGGGGGGAGGAGAGACCCAGTACTTC.

This clonotype was counted at least ten times. The chain has TRBV27 and TRBJ1-1, with D possibly TRBD1 on 5 matching bases. The CDR3 is 15 residues long. Trimming took off 6 bases at V and 0 bases at J, with 14 bases between the two ends. Germline CDR1 and CDR2: MNHEY and SMNVEV (reference sequence). The chain's CDR3 is CASSPGRWMNTEAFF. CDR3 sequence (DNA): TGTGCCAGCAGCCCGGGGCGGTGGATGAACACTGAAGCTTTCTTT.

Many counts were recorded for this clonotype. The chain is built from TRBV12-3 or TRBV12-4 and TRBJ2-2, with 8 bases that match TRBD1. Trimming at V came to 4 bases and at J to 5 bases, leaving 0 bases not matched to a gene. The CDR3 is made up of 13 amino acids. CDR3 sequence (DNA): TGTGCCAGCAGTTGGACAGGGACCGGGGAGCTGTTTTTT. Translating it yields CASSWTGTGELFF.

This clonotype was recorded many times. The J gene is TRBJ2-5, the V gene TRBV7-9; weak D call: TRBD2 (6 bases). Germline lookup yields CDR1 SEHNR and CDR2 FQNEAQ (reference sequence). With 2 bases removed from V and 3 bases from J, the gap between germline ends came to 13 bases. There are 15 residues in the CDR3. Here the CDR3 DNA reads TGTGCCAGCAGCTTAACGTGGTTAGCGGAAGAGACCCAGTACTTC. The encoded protein is CASSLTWLAEETQYF.

This clonotype was counted only a few times. The genes are TRBV3-1 and TRBJ1-4, with a weak D call TRBD1 (5 bases). This CDR3 is 13 amino acids long. V was clipped by 7 bases and J by 6 bases, with 12 bases between them. The germline gives CDR1 LGHDT, CDR2 YNNKEL (reference sequence). The CDR3 DNA sequence: TGTGCCAGCACAGCCGTGGGGGATGAAAAACTGTTTTTT. Translated: CASTAVGDEKLFF.

V usage is TRBV28 and J usage is TRBJ2-5, with D possibly matching TRBD1 (6 bases). Between the trimmed V and J ends, which lost 3 bases and 5 bases, there was a span of 13 bases. The length of the CDR3 is 14 residues. Germline loops: CDR1 MDHEN, CDR2 SYDVKM. The CDR3 here is CASSFSDQGETQYF. The CDR3 DNA reads as TGTGCCAGCAGTTTTAGCGACCAGGGGGAGACCCAGTACTTC.

This clonotype was recorded a few times. CDR3 residues: CSVLGESTGELFF. In DNA, the CDR3 is TGCAGCGTTTTGGGCGAGAGTACCGGGGAGCTGTTTTTT. The chain couples TRBV29-1 to TRBJ2-2, with D unclear. Trimming shortened V by 5 bases and J by 5 bases, and 12 bases separated the two germline ends. Germline V gene sequence: CDR1 SQVTM, CDR2 ANQGSEA. This CDR3 contains 13 residues.

The CDR3, as DNA: TGCAGTGCTGTAGCGGGTCACTCCTACGAGCAGTACTTC. It is translated as CSAVAGHSYEQYF. V is TRBV20-1 and J is TRBJ2-7, with 7 bases matching TRBD2. The germline V gene encodes CDR1 DFQATT and CDR2 SNEGSKA (reference sequence). The CDR3 extends over 13 amino acids. Trimming cost V 5 bases and J 0 bases; bases outside gene matches: 4.

The chain carries TRBV20-1 and TRBJ2-1; TRBD1 matches 8 bases. Germline lookup yields CDR1 DFQATT and CDR2 SNEGSKA (reference sequence). The ends lost 0 bases at V and 6 bases at J; junction bases unmatched: 7. The CDR3 is 15 residues long. The CDR3 DNA sequence: TGCAGTGCTAGAGATTGGGACAGGTCTACCAATGAGCAGTTCTTC. This gives the protein CSARDWDRSTNEQFF.

This clonotype was detected only once. V and J are TRBV20-1 and TRBJ1-1; D might be TRBD1 (6 bases). Trimming pared 5 bases from V and 4 bases from J, leaving 14 bases between. CDR1 DFQATT and CDR2 SNEGSKA come from the germline V gene (reference sequence). CDR3 size: 13 residues. This chain's CDR3 is CSAGGGVGTEAFF. CDR3 DNA: TGCAGTGCTGGGGGCGGTGTGGGCACTGAAGCTTTCTTT.

The chain couples TRBV5-1 to TRBJ1-4; 9 nucleotides align to TRBD1. Per the germline V gene, CDR1 is SGHRS and CDR2 is YFSETQ. This CDR3 has 14 amino acids. With 4 bases clipped from V and 4 bases from J, the junction kept 2 bases outside the gene matches. The CDR3 is CASSRQGDNEKLFF. CDR3 sequence (DNA): TGCGCCAGCAGCCGACAGGGGGATAATGAAAAACTGTTTTTT. Drawing the rest from reference TRBV5-1 and TRBJ1-4, the complete variable domain is KAGVTQTPRYLIKTRGQQVTLSCSPISGHRSVSWYQQTPGQGLQFLFEYFSETQRNKGNFPGRFSGRQFSNSRSEMNVSTLELGDSALYLCASSRQGDNEKLFFGSGTQLSVL.

This clonotype occurred a few times. This sequence joins TRBV28 and TRBJ1-2; D is ambiguous. The CDR3 covers 12 residues. The germline V gene encodes CDR1 MDHEN and CDR2 SYDVKM. V was clipped by 3 bases and J by 8 bases, with 10 bases between them. In DNA form, the CDR3 reads TGTGCCAGCAGTTTCGGCGCTGGGGGCTACACCTTC. This codes for CASSFGAGGYTF.

The table lists this clonotype with many counts. This chain links TRBV7-9 with TRBJ1-2, with D uncertain. Germline CDR1 and CDR2: SEHNR and FQNEAQ (reference sequence). The length of the CDR3 is 14 residues. Trimming shortened V by 1 base and J by 4 bases, and 10 bases separated the two germline ends. CDR3 DNA sequence: TGTGCCAGCAGCTTAGGGGGTGACCTCTATGGCTACACCTTC. Translated: CASSLGGDLYGYTF.

The gene calls are TRBV2 and TRBJ2-1, with TRBD1 identical over 9 bases. The CDR3 extends over 15 amino acids. V lost 6 bases to trimming and J lost 6 bases; unmatched junction nucleotides: 9. Germline V gene lookup returns CDR1 SNHLY and CDR2 FYNNEI. CDR3 nucleotides: TGTGCCAGCAGCCAAGGGGACAGGGTCCTCAATGAGCAGTTCTTC. Protein: CASSQGDRVLNEQFF. Filled out from reference TRBV2 and TRBJ2-1, the complete variable domain reads EPEVTQTPSHQVTQMGQEVILRCVPISNHLYFYWYRQILGQKVEFLVSFYNNEISEKSEIFDDQFSVERPDGSNFTLKIRSTKLEDSAMYFCASSQGDRVLNEQFFGPGTRLTVL.

This clonotype has a count of ten or more. Compared with germline, one end of the junction differs, possibly owing to a read error. CDR3 DNA: TGTACCAGCAGTCGCCCGGGGGGGGCCTACGAGCAGTACTTC. Encoded protein: CTSSRPGGAYEQYF. J is TRBJ2-7 and V is TRBV28, with 8 bases identical to TRBD2. The length of the CDR3 is 14 residues. In germline, CDR1 is MDHEN, CDR2 SYDVKM.

This clonotype was counted at least ten times. The chain joins TRBV28 to TRBJ1-2, with D maybe TRBD1 (5 bases). The CDR3 totals 16 residues. In germline, CDR1 is MDHEN, CDR2 SYDVKM. Trimming removed 10 bases at V and 0 bases at J, with 21 bases between. CDR3: CANLGANTTPNYGYTF. For the CDR3, the DNA is TGTGCCAACCTAGGGGCAAATACTACGCCTAACTATGGCTACACCTTC.

The chain combines TRBV5-4 with TRBJ1-2; 8 bases are shared with TRBD1. V shed 3 bases and J 7 bases; nucleotides not matched to a gene: 8. The CDR3 totals 14 residues. Germline CDR1 reads SGHNT; CDR2 reads YYREEE (reference sequence). DNA for the CDR3: TGTGCCAGCAGCTCCGGACAGGGATCGCTTGGCTACACCTTC. Protein product: CASSSGQGSLGYTF.

The genes are TRBV6-1 and TRBJ1-6; TRBD1 matches 11 bases. V was pared by 5 bases and J by 5 bases, with 8 bases of the junction left unmatched. The CDR3 has 17 amino acids. Germline CDR1 is MNHNS and CDR2 is SASEGT. CDR3 loop: CASSTYGQGANNSPLHF. As DNA, the CDR3 is TGTGCCAGCAGTACCTATGGACAGGGGGCGAATAATTCACCCCTCCACTTT.

The sample holds many counts of this clonotype. V is TRBV28 and J is TRBJ1-1; D is unresolved. The V and J ends lost 6 bases and 11 bases respectively, with 16 bases between them. This CDR3 region has 12 residues. Looked up from germline, CDR1 is MDHEN and CDR2 is SYDVKM. DNA of the CDR3: TGTGCCAGCAGCCAAATCTTGACTAGGGCTTTCTTT. Its translation is CASSQILTRAFF.

The chain uses TRBV12-3 or TRBV12-4 and TRBJ2-1, with TRBD2 identical over 12 bases. CDR3 size: 14 residues. V lost 6 bases to trimming and J lost 10 bases; unmatched junction nucleotides: 7. The CDR3 DNA sequence: TGTGCCAGCAGGCTAGCGGGAGGGGGGGGCGAGCAGTTCTTC. As protein: CASRLAGGGGEQFF.

At least ten counts were recorded for this clonotype. In DNA form, the CDR3 reads TGTGCCAGCAGCTTAGCCCTACAGGGTGGTTACGAGCAGTACTTC. Amino acids: CASSLALQGGYEQYF. The V gene is TRBV11-2, the J gene TRBJ2-7, with D maybe TRBD1 (6 bases). The V end was cut by 1 base, the J end by 4 bases, with 14 bases between. Germline lookup yields CDR1 SGHAT and CDR2 FQNNGV. This CDR3 contains 15 residues.

This clonotype was counted at least ten times. V is TRBV29-1 and J is TRBJ2-5; 8 bases agree with TRBD2. There are 16 residues in the CDR3. The trim removed 7 bases at V and 1 base at J, leaving 14 bases unmatched. CDR1 and CDR2 (germline): SQVTM, ANQGSEA. The CDR3 reads CSADSRTSSFQETQYF. CDR3 DNA sequence: TGCAGCGCCGATTCCAGGACTAGCAGCTTCCAAGAGACCCAGTACTTC.

The DNA of the CDR3 is TGCGCCAGCAGACCAGGGGGAGGCAATGAGCAGTTCTTC. Encoded protein: CASRPGGGNEQFF. The chain uses TRBV5-1 and TRBJ2-1, with D tentatively TRBD1 (7 bases). The ends were cut back, 5 bases at V and 6 bases at J, with 12 bases in the middle. The CDR3 consists of 13 residues. Germline V gene sequence: CDR1 SGHRS, CDR2 YFSETQ.